This TCR beta chain comes out of a study of T cell changes during pregnancy in multiple sclerosis. The protocol was immunoSEQ multiplex PCR, while the TCRdb copy is restricted to in-frame clones and leaves out a portion. There are fewer than 75,000 clones in the sample; about 90% occur only once, and about 2.3% lies in the top ten. Per the germline V gene, CDR1 is GTSNPN and CDR2 is SVGIG (reference sequence). This CDR3 has 17 residues. V was clipped by 0 bases and J by 5 bases; unmatched bases: 14. Sequences were derived from peripheral blood, sampled in the first trimester of pregnancy. The chain employs TRBV30 and TRBJ2-3, with 7 nucleotides matching TRBD2. The clonotype comes from a female donor with multiple sclerosis, enrolled in a pregnancy study. The CDR3 spells CAWSVKKLAPAGDTQYF. The CDR3 nucleotides are TGTGCCTGGAGTGTAAAGAAACTAGCGCCGGCGGGAGATACGCAGTATTTT.